The TCR beta chain described here comes from a study of CD8 T cells in ankylosing spondylitis. Quantitative 5'-RACE with molecular barcodes produced the TCR beta libraries. TCRdb re-derived calls from the 5' RACE reads in MiXCR, one entry per CDR3 protein. Found here are 250,000 or so distinct CDR3 sequences, around 10% of them singletons; the top ten hold around 6.5%. Per germline, CDR1 GTSNPN and CDR2 SVGIG (reference sequence). The CDR3 consists of 11 residues. Trimming left V 7 bases short and J 3 bases short, with 10 bases between. The material sequenced was blood, either unsorted or a sorted T cell fraction (not recorded which). The chain uses TRBV30 and TRBJ2-7; possibly TRBD1 or TRBD2 for D (5 bases each). This receptor was identified in a male donor with ankylosing spondylitis or in good health (not recorded which). CDR3 DNA: TGTGCCTTCCGGGACGGCTACGAGCAGTACTTC. This encodes CAFRDGYEQYF. The whole variable domain, filled in from reference TRBV30 and TRBJ2-7, reads SQTIHQWPATLVQPVGSPLSLECTVEGTSNPNLYWYRQAAGRGLQLLFYSVGIGQISSEVPQNLSASRPQDRQFILSSKKLLLSDSGFYLCAFRDGYEQYFGPGTRLTVT.